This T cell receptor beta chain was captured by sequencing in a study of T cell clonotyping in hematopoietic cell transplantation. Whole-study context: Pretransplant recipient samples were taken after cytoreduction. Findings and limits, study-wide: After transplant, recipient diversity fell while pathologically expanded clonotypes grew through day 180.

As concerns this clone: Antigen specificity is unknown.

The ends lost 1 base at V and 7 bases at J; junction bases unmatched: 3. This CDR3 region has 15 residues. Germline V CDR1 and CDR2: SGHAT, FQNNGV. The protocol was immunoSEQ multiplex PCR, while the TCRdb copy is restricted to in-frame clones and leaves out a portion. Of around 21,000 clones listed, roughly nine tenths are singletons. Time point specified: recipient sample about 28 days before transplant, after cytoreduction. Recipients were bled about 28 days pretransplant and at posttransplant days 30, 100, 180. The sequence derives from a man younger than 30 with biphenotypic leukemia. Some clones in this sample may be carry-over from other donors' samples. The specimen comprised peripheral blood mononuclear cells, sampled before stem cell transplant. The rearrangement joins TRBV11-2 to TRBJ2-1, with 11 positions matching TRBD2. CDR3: CASSLVASGGNEQFF. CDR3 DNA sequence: TGTGCCAGCAGCTTAGTGGCTAGCGGGGGGAATGAGCAGTTCTTC.